This TCR beta chain stems from a study of OX40 agonist ivuxolimab in advanced cancers. Study overall: Intravenous ivuxolimab was administered to patients every 2 weeks at 0.01 to 10 mg/kg.

With V trimmed by 4 bases and J by 4 bases, 4 bases remained unmatched. The CDR3 totals 16 residues. CDR1 is MNHEY, CDR2 SVGAGI, per germline. Data came from immunoSEQ multiplex PCR; TCRdb stores just in-frame clones and leaves some out. The table lists roughly 70,000 clones, roughly 87% of them singletons, with 0.5% to 0.6% in the top ten. The specimen was CD4+ or CD8+ T cells sorted from blood, collected in a trial of the OX40 agonist ivuxolimab. The chain links TRBV6-5 to TRBJ2-2; TRBD1 agrees at 12 bases. The clonotype was recovered from an adult with an advanced solid tumor such as melanoma, head and neck, liver or kidney cancer. This CDR3 reads CASSSRDRGPTGELFF. As DNA, the CDR3 is TGTGCCAGCAGTTCGCGGGACAGGGGGCCCACCGGGGAGCTGTTTTTT.